One sample yielded the 5 T cell receptor beta chains listed below, sequenced in a study of T-cell reconstitution after alpha-beta-depleted transplantation in children. It was with unique molecular identifiers that the TCRbeta library was prepared. MiXCR, run by TCRdb on the PCR reads, gives a single entry per CDR3 protein. The table records about a million distinct CDR3 sequences, under 30% of them present only once. The starting material was PBMCs, mostly from graft donor cells, obtained 360 days after TCRalphabeta/CD19-depleted stem cell transplant. Receptor source: a boy in the first two years of life who had a stem cell transplant for SCID, so the T cells may come from the graft donor.

The chain combines TRBV6-5 with TRBJ1-2; D possibly corresponds to TRBD1 (5 bases). Germline CDR1 and CDR2: MNHEY and SVGAGI. Trimming pared 5 bases from V and 10 bases from J, leaving 14 bases between. CDR3 length equals 12 residues. The CDR3 nucleotides read TGTGCCAGCAGTCCGGGACCCACTTCCTACACCTTC. This encodes CASSPGPTSYTF.

V is TRBV27 and J is TRBJ2-1, with TRBD1 matching over 9 bases. The germline gives CDR1 MNHEY, CDR2 SMNVEV (reference sequence). V dropped 7 bases and J dropped 2; count of bases not matched to a gene: 9. The CDR3 length is 16 residues. The CDR3 is CASTSPGTGTYNEQFF. The CDR3 bases are TGTGCCAGCACCTCCCCCGGGACAGGGACCTACAATGAGCAGTTCTTC.

The chain carries TRBV6-5 and TRBJ2-2; no definite D call. The CDR3 sequence is 17 residues long. Trimming removed 4 bases from V and 2 bases from J, with 17 bases in between. Germline V lookup: CDR1 MNHEY, CDR2 SVGAGI. As DNA, the CDR3 is TGTGCCAGCAGTTCTCTTTCCGGTGGGGTCAACACCGGGGAGCTGTTTTTT. It yields the protein CASSSLSGGVNTGELFF.

This clonotype was recorded a few times. This chain uses TRBV5-1 with TRBJ2-1, with TRBD2 matching over 10 bases. J lost 13 bases, V lost 1 base, and 5 bases had no gene match. Germline CDR1 SGHRS, CDR2 YFSETQ. There are 13 residues in the CDR3. The CDR3 loop reads CASSLLLAGVQFF. The CDR3 coding sequence is TGCGCCAGCAGCTTGTTGCTAGCGGGGGTCCAGTTCTTC.

This clonotype appeared a single time. This chain links TRBV2 with TRBJ2-2, with no clear D. V was cut by 3 bases and J by 1 base, with 6 bases left in between. Germline V gene lookup returns CDR1 SNHLY and CDR2 FYNNEI. CDR3 length equals 14 residues. For the CDR3, the DNA is TGTGCCAGCAGTGAGTCAAGGAACACCGGGGAGCTGTTTTTT. This gives the protein CASSESRNTGELFF. Using reference TRBV2 and TRBJ2-2 for the parts outside the CDR3, the full variable domain is EPEVTQTPSHQVTQMGQEVILRCVPISNHLYFYWYRQILGQKVEFLVSFYNNEISEKSEIFDDQFSVERPDGSNFTLKIRSTKLEDSAMYFCASSESRNTGELFFGEGSRLTVL.